Below, 4 T cell receptor beta chains from the same sample are listed, as sequenced in a study of Ad26.COV2.S vaccination and SARS-CoV-2 variants. TCRdb's table, derived via immunoSEQ multiplex PCR, lists solely in-frame clones and lacks some. The repertoire holds about 180,000 clones, with around 88% as singletons. This sample comprised peripheral blood, obtained after recovery from COVID-19. The source of these receptors is a human donor who had recovered from COVID-19.

The chain couples TRBV5-1 to TRBJ1-1; 10 bases fit TRBD1. The CDR3 covers 18 residues. The germline CDR1 and CDR2 sequences are SGHRS and YFSETQ. Trimming cost V 4 bases and J 0 bases; bases outside gene matches: 12. This chain's CDR3 is CASSTRDRGSSMNTEAFF. Written as DNA, the CDR3 is TGCGCCAGCAGCACCAGGGACAGGGGTTCGTCAATGAACACTGAAGCTTTCTTT.

The DNA of the CDR3 is TGTGCCAGCAGCTCGGAAACAGGGTATACGCAGTATTTT. Its translation is CASSSETGYTQYF. The chain employs TRBV7-9 and TRBJ2-3; D possibly corresponds to TRBD1 (6 bases). Per the germline V gene, CDR1 is SEHNR and CDR2 is FQNEAQ (reference sequence). The ends were cut back, 4 bases at V and 7 bases at J, with 12 bases in the middle. The CDR3 loop spans 13 amino acids.

On this clone itself: The junction departs from germline at one end; a sequencing error may be responsible. The J gene is TRBJ2-5, the V gene TRBV11-2, with 10 bases aligning to TRBD2. This CDR3 region has 11 residues. Germline lookup yields CDR1 SGHAT and CDR2 FQNNGV. The CDR3 DNA sequence: TGTGCCAGCAGCTTGAGCGGGGGGGTCAACTTC. Its protein product is CASSLSGGVNF. Full variable domain (rest looked up from reference TRBV11-2 and TRBJ2-5): EAGVAQSPRYKIIEKRQSVAFWCNPISGHATLYWYQQILGQGPKLLIQFQNNGVVDDSQLPKDRFSAERLKGVDSTLKIQPAKLEDSAVYLCASSLSGGVNFGPGTRLLVL.

V usage is TRBV19 and J usage is TRBJ2-7; the D gene could be TRBD1 or TRBD2 (5 bases each). This CDR3 region has 13 residues. Per the germline V gene, CDR1 is LNHDA and CDR2 is SQIVND (reference sequence). Trimming left V 6 bases short and J 3 bases short, with 12 bases between. The CDR3 DNA reads TGTGCCAGTAGAGGAGGACACCGCTACGAGCAGTACTTC. Protein: CASRGGHRYEQYF.